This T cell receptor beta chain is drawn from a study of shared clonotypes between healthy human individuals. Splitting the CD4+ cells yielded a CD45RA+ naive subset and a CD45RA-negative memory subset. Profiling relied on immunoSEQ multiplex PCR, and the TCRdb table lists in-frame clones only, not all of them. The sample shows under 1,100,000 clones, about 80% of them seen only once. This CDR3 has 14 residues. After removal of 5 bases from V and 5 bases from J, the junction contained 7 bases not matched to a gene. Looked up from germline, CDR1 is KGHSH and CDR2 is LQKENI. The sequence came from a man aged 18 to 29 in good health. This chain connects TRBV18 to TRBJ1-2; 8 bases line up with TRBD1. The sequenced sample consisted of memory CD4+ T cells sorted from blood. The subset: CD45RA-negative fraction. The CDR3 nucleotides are TGTGCCAGCTCAGCGGAGACAGGGGCATATGGCTACACCTTC. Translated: CASSAETGAYGYTF. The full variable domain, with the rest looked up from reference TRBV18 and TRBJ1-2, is NAGVMQNPRHLVRRRGQEARLRCSPMKGHSHVYWYRQLPEEGLKFMVYLQKENIIDESGMPKERFSAEFPKEGPSILRIQQVVRGDSAAYFCASSAETGAYGYTFGSGTRLTVV.